This T cell receptor beta chain emerged from a study of Graves' ophthalmopathy and Graves' hyperthyroidism. As regards this clonotype: Antigen: not known.

General study points: The model reached 70.59% sensitivity and about 72% specificity for predicting ophthalmopathy progression. For separating ophthalmopathy from stable hyperthyroidism, a 13-signature model gave 85% to 90% sensitivity and roughly 83% specificity.

Other autoimmune diseases, uncontrolled infections, pregnancy or lactation excluded patients from enrollment. The V end was cut by 6 bases, the J end by 5 bases, with 10 bases between. CDR3 size: 12 residues. Using RNA transcripts, the TCR beta CDR3 regions were amplified. First-round RT-PCR used HTBI primers; second-round multiplex PCR followed. A single record per CDR3 protein comes from TCRdb applying MiXCR to the multiplex PCR reads. The table shows around 1,000,000 distinct CDR3 sequences, with 35% to 40% occurring only once. The origin of this receptor is an adult man with Graves' hyperthyroidism. Sample: peripheral blood or thyroid tissue (not recorded which). This sequence joins TRBV12-3 or TRBV12-4 and TRBJ1-1; D is unclear. In DNA form, the CDR3 reads TGTGCCAGCAGGGACCCGGGGACTGAAGCTTTCTTT. Encoded protein: CASRDPGTEAFF.